The 21 T cell receptor beta chains below all came from one sample that was sequenced in a study of beta chain features in type 1 diabetes. All of the isolated RNA was reverse transcribed, so expressed TCRB transcripts were sequenced. TCRdb's table, derived via immunoSEQ multiplex PCR, lists solely in-frame clones and lacks some. The sample has approximately 250,000 clones, more than 15% seen once. Their target antigens are unknown. Study-level points and caveats: Significant though moderate, a shortening of TCRB CDR3s appeared in all four CD4+ subsets of Type 1 diabetes patients.

The material sequenced was naive CD4+ T cells from blood. These TCRs come from a man younger than 40 with type 1 diabetes.

The gene calls are TRBV6-5 and TRBJ2-5, with 9 bases identical to TRBD1. The germline CDR1 and CDR2 sequences are MNHEY and SVGAGI. With 5 bases clipped from V and 2 bases from J, the junction kept 3 bases outside the gene matches. This CDR3 has 14 amino acids. CDR3 protein: CASSQGTGQETQYF. CDR3 nucleotides: TGTGCCAGCAGTCAAGGGACAGGGCAAGAGACCCAGTACTTC.

This clone has a handful of counts. The chain uses TRBV11-1 and TRBJ2-6, with TRBD1 as a possible D gene (5 bases). Trimming left V 5 bases short and J 0 bases short, with 20 bases between. The V gene's germline CDR1 is SGHAT and CDR2 FQDESV (reference sequence). The length of the CDR3 is 19 residues. The DNA for the CDR3 is TGTGCCAGCAGCCCCCTCTGGGGCGGAGCGAACTCTGGGGCCAACGTCCTGACTTTC. This gives the protein CASSPLWGGANSGANVLTF.

The DNA of the CDR3 is TGTGCCAGCAGCCAACCAAGCGGGAGCGGAGACATTCAGTACTTC. It codes for CASSQPSGSGDIQYF. The chain links TRBV14 to TRBJ2-4, with 8 bases lining up with TRBD2. CDR1 and CDR2 from the germline V gene are SGHDN and FVKESK. This CDR3 spans 15 amino acids. V shed 2 bases, J shed 8 bases, and the junction held 8 bases outside the gene matches.

This clone was seen only once. The genes are TRBV9 and TRBJ2-7, with D possibly matching TRBD1 (7 bases). Germline CDR1 is SGDLS and CDR2 is YYNGEE. The V end was cut by 4 bases, the J end by 3 bases, with 17 bases between. The CDR3 is 15 residues long. The CDR3 sequence is CASSPQGGRNYEQYF. CDR3 bases: TGTGCCAGCAGCCCCCAGGGGGGACGGAACTACGAGCAGTACTTC.

This chain joins TRBV27 and TRBJ2-7, with D uncertain. CDR3 length: 15 residues. Germline loops: CDR1 MNHEY, CDR2 SMNVEV (reference sequence). V lost 4 bases to trimming and J lost 0 bases, with 13 bases between them. The CDR3 here is CASSSLGADSYEQYF. The DNA of the CDR3 is TGTGCCAGCAGTTCCCTTGGCGCCGACTCCTACGAGCAGTACTTC.

The J gene is TRBJ2-4, the V gene TRBV9; perhaps TRBD2 as D (6 bases). Trimming pared 6 bases from V and 5 bases from J, leaving 12 bases between. The CDR3 is made up of 13 amino acids. Per germline, CDR1 SGDLS and CDR2 YYNGEE. CDR3 residues: CASNPGDQNIQYF. DNA of the CDR3: TGTGCCAGCAACCCGGGAGATCAAAACATTCAGTACTTC.

In its sample, this clone was seen a few times. The chain employs TRBV5-4 and TRBJ2-3; the D gene could be TRBD1 or TRBD2 (7 bases each). The CDR3 is 15 residues long. Trimming stripped 5 bases from V and 3 bases from J, with 16 bases between. Germline-derived CDR1 and CDR2 are SGHNT and YYREEE (reference sequence). The CDR3 coding sequence is TGTGCCAGCAGGTTACAGGGGAGGGTAACAGATACGCAGTATTTT. Its translation: CASRLQGRVTDTQYF.

Only a few counts were recorded for this clone. The chain carries TRBV15 and TRBJ2-1, with 7 bases matching TRBD2. Germline loops: CDR1 LNHNV, CDR2 YYDKDF (reference sequence). With V trimmed by 2 bases and J by 10 bases, 2 bases remained unmatched. The CDR3 spans 12 residues. The CDR3 nucleotides read TGTGCCACCAGCAGATTGACTAGCGAGCAGTTCTTC. Residues: CATSRLTSEQFF.

J is TRBJ1-1 and V is TRBV4-1, with unresolved D. V was pared by 4 bases and J by 4 bases, with 16 bases between. This CDR3 is 15 amino acids long. Germline CDR1 MGHRA, CDR2 YSYEKL. Here the CDR3 reads CASSRDGREGTEAFF. CDR3 bases: TGCGCCAGCAGCCGAGACGGACGCGAGGGCACTGAAGCTTTCTTT.

This clone turned up a few times. The chain uses TRBV30 and TRBJ2-7; 8 bases align to TRBD2. Germline CDR1 is GTSNPN and CDR2 is SVGIG (reference sequence). V was pared by 4 bases and J by 1 base, with 12 bases of the junction left unmatched. This CDR3 is 16 amino acids long. CDR3 region: CAWTLGRLARSYEQYF. In nucleotides, the CDR3 is TGTGCCTGGACCCTCGGAAGACTAGCGAGATCCTACGAGCAGTACTTC.

This chain joins TRBV23-1 and TRBJ2-7, with D possibly called TRBD1 or TRBD2 (5 bases each). TRBV23-1 is an ORF, and what it does is uncertain. The CDR3 contains 14 residues. V gave up 11 bases and J gave up 1 base, with 18 bases separating them. The DNA of the CDR3 is TGCGCCTCCAACAAGGGGAGCGTATCCTACGAGCAGTACTTC. It is translated as CASNKGSVSYEQYF.

V is TRBV9 and J is TRBJ2-1; the D gene is possibly TRBD2 (6 bases). The germline gives CDR1 SGDLS, CDR2 YYNGEE. The germline V and J ends were trimmed by 6 bases and 5 bases, with 15 bases remaining between them. This CDR3 is built from 14 residues. The CDR3 region is CASTPEGEDNEQFF. DNA for the CDR3: TGTGCCAGCACTCCGGAGGGCGAGGACAATGAGCAGTTCTTC.

V usage is TRBV4-2 and J usage is TRBJ2-7, with a tentative D call TRBD2 (6 bases). The V gene lost 1 base and the J gene lost 2 bases, with 15 bases spanning the gap. The CDR3 runs to 16 residues. Germline values: CDR1 LGHNA, CDR2 YNFKEQ. The CDR3 loop reads CASSQVFGGDTYEQYF. CDR3 DNA sequence: TGTGCCAGCAGCCAAGTCTTCGGGGGTGATACCTACGAGCAGTACTTC.

CDR3 residues: CASSVANYGYTF. CDR3 bases: TGTGCCAGCAGCGTAGCTAACTATGGCTACACCTTC. This chain joins TRBV14 and TRBJ1-2; no clear D. V gave up 5 bases and J gave up 0 bases, with 4 bases separating them. This CDR3 is built from 12 residues. Germline-derived CDR1 and CDR2 are SGHDN and FVKESK.

This chain connects TRBV7-2 to TRBJ2-1; D remains unclear. V lost 0 bases to trimming and J lost 3 bases, with 9 bases between them. The CDR3 has 15 amino acids. Germline assignment: CDR1 SGHTA and CDR2 FQGNSA. CDR3 DNA sequence: TGTGCCAGCAGCTTAGCGCCAGCTCTCTACAATGAGCAGTTCTTC. Its translation is CASSLAPALYNEQFF.

There are a few counts of this clone. The V and J genes are TRBV9 and TRBJ2-5; no reliable D call. This CDR3 contains 13 residues. The V gene lost 0 bases and the J gene lost 2 bases, with 5 bases spanning the gap. Per the germline V gene, CDR1 is SGDLS and CDR2 is YYNGEE. CDR3 nucleotides: TGTGCCAGCAGCGTAGACCTGCAAGAGACCCAGTACTTC. It specifies CASSVDLQETQYF.

This rearrangement joins TRBV28 to TRBJ2-7; 7 positions agree with TRBD1. Germline-derived CDR1 and CDR2 are MDHEN and SYDVKM. The J segment lost 6 bases and the V segment lost 4 bases, leaving 6 bases of the junction unmatched. The CDR3 has 13 residues. This CDR3 is CASSSRGGFEQYF. DNA for the CDR3: TGTGCCAGCAGTTCGCGAGGGGGCTTCGAGCAGTACTTC.

The genes are TRBV29-1 and TRBJ2-5, with 10 bases matching TRBD2. Germline V gives CDR1 SQVTM, CDR2 ANQGSEA. The V gene end was trimmed by 4 bases and the J gene end by 1 base; junction bases not matched to a gene: 6. The CDR3 contains 15 residues. CDR3: CSVVGAGGFQETQYF. DNA of the CDR3: TGCAGCGTTGTGGGAGCGGGAGGGTTCCAAGAGACCCAGTACTTC. Full variable domain (missing parts from reference TRBV29-1 and TRBJ2-5): SAVISQKPSRDICQRGTSLTIQCQVDSQVTMMFWYRQQPGQSLTLIATANQGSEATYESGFVIDKFPISRPNLTFSTLTVSNMSPEDSSIYLCSVVGAGGFQETQYFGPGTRLLVL.

A word on this clone: At the DNA level, this CDR3 is encoded by other sequences in the same sample as well. For the CDR3, the DNA is TGTGCCAGCAGTTTTCAAGAGACCCAGTACTTC. Translated, it gives CASSFQETQYF. V gene TRBV27 combines with J gene TRBJ2-5; D unresolved. CDR1 is MNHEY and CDR2 is SMNVEV in the germline V gene (reference sequence). Trimming took off 3 bases at V and 2 bases at J, with 1 base between the two ends. There are 11 residues in the CDR3.

This clone appeared a few times. The gene calls are TRBV5-1 and TRBJ2-7; TRBD2 aligns across 10 bases. Germline V CDR1 and CDR2: SGHRS, YFSETQ. The V segment lost 4 bases and the J segment 5 bases; nucleotides outside the gene matches: 9. CDR3 length equals 15 residues. The CDR3 here is CASSLGGLARNEQYF. CDR3 coding DNA: TGCGCCAGCAGCCTCGGGGGACTAGCGAGGAACGAGCAGTACTTC.

The chain uses TRBV7-2 and TRBJ1-2, with 7 bases matching TRBD1. V lost 3 bases to trimming and J lost 6 bases; unmatched junction nucleotides: 10. CDR3 size: 15 residues. In germline, CDR1 is SGHTA, CDR2 FQGNSA. This CDR3 is CASSFARQGLNGYTF. CDR3 nucleotides: TGTGCCAGCAGCTTTGCCCGACAGGGTCTGAATGGCTACACCTTC.